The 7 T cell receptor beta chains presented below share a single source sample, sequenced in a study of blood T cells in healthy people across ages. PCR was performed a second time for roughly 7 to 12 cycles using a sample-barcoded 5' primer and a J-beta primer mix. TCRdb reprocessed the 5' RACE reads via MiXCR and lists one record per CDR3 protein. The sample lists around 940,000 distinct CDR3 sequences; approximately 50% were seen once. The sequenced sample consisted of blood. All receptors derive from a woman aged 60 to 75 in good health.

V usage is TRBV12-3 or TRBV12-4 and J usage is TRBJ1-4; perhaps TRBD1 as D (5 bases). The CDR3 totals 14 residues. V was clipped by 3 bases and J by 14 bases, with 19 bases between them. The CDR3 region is CASSFRVDPLKLFF. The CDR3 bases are TGTGCCAGCAGTTTCAGGGTGGATCCTTTAAAGCTGTTTTTT.

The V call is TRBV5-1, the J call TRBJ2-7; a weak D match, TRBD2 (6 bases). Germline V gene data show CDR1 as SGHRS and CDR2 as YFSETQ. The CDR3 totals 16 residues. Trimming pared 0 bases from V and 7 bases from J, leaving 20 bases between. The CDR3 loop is CASSLVVAGYNNEQYF. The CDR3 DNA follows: TGCGCCAGCAGCTTGGTTGTGGCGGGATACAACAATGAGCAGTACTTC.

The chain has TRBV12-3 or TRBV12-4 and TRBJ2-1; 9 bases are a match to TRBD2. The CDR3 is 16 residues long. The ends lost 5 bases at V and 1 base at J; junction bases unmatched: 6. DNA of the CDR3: TGTGCCAGCAGTCCTTCACTAGCGGGTTCCTACAATGAGCAGTTCTTC. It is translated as CASSPSLAGSYNEQFF.

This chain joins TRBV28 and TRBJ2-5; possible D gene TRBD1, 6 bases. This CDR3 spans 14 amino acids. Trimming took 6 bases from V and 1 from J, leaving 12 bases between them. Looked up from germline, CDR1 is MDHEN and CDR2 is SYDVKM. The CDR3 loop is CASSPQDSQETQYF. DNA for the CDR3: TGTGCCAGCAGCCCCCAGGACAGCCAAGAGACCCAGTACTTC.

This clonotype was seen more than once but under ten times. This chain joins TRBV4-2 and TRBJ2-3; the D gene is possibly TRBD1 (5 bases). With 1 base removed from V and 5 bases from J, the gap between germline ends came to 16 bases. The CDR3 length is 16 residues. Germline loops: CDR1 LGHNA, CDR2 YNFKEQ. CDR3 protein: CASSQGRLGALDTQYF. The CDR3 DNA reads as TGTGCCAGCAGCCAAGGTCGGCTAGGGGCGTTAGATACGCAGTATTTT.

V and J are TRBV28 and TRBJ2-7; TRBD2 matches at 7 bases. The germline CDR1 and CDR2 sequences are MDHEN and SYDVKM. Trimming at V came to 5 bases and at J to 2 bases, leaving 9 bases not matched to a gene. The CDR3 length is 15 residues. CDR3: CASSVPTSEAYEQYF. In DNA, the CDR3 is TGTGCCAGCAGTGTACCTACTAGCGAGGCCTACGAGCAGTACTTC.

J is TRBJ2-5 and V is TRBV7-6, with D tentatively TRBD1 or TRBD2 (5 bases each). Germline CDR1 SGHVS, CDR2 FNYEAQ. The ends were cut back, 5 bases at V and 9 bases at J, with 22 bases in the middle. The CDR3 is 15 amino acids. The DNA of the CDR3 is TGTGCCAGCAGCCTGCCCTCCGGGACCCAAGGGGCCCAGTACTTC. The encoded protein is CASSLPSGTQGAQYF.